The sequence of this TCR beta chain was determined in a study of blood T cells in healthy people across ages. Study-wide findings and caveats: There were more naive CD4+ cells and higher diversity in long-lived donors than in aged donors.

Each of the donors had roughly 9.1 milliliters of peripheral blood drawn into EDTA-treated Vacutainer tubes. This CDR3 has 12 amino acids. Germline V gene data show CDR1 as MNHNS and CDR2 as SASEGT. V was pared by 6 bases and J by 14 bases, with 18 bases between. The second PCR ran roughly 7 to 12 cycles with a sample-barcoded 5' primer and J-beta primers. At least 2.5 million CDR3-containing paired-end reads were obtained per sample. TCRdb analysed the 5' RACE reads with MiXCR anew, one entry per CDR3 protein. Of around 1,000,000 distinct CDR3 sequences listed, around two fifths are singletons. In the case of this clonotype: Its matching antigen is unknown.

The specimen sequenced was blood. The chain uses TRBV6-1 and TRBJ2-3; D gene uncertain. This TCR was recovered from a man younger than 35 in good health. CDR3 DNA sequence: TGTGCCAGCAGGGATCTGACGGGTGTACTGTATTTT. Its protein product is CASRDLTGVLYF.